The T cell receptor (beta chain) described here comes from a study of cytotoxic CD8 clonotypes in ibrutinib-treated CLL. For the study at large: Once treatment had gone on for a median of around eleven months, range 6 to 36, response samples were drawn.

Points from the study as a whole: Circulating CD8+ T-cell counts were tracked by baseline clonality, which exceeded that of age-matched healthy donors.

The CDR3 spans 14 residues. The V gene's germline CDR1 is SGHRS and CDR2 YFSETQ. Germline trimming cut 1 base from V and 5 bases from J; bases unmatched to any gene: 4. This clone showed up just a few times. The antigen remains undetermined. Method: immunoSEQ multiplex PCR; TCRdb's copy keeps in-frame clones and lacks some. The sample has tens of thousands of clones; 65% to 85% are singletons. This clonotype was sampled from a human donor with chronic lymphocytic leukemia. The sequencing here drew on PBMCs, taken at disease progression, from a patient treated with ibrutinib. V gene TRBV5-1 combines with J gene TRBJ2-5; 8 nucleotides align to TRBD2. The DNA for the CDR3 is TGCGCCAGCAGCTTGAGCGGGAGAACGGAGACCCAGTACTTC. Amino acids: CASSLSGRTETQYF.